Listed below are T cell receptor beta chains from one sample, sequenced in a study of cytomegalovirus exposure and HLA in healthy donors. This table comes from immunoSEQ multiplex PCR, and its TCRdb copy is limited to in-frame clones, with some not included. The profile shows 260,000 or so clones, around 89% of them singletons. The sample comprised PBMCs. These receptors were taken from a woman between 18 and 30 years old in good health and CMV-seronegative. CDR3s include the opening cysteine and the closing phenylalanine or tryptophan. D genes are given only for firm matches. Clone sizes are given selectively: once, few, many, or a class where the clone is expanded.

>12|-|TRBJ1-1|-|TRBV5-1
CASSPQGTEAFF
TGCGCCAGCAGCCCCCAGGGCACTGAAGCTTTCTTT
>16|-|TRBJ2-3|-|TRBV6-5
CASSYSELATTDTQYF
TGTGCCAGCAGTTATTCGGAGCTAGCCACGACAGATACGCAGTATTTT
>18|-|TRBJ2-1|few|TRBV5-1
CASSSRISVAGAYNEQFF
TGCGCCAGCAGCTCCAGAATATCGGTCGCCGGGGCCTACAATGAGCAGTTCTTC
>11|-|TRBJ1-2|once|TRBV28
CASRTAYGYTF
TGTGCCAGCAGAACAGCTTATGGCTACACCTTC
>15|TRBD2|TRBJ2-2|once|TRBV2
CASGWVAGVTGELFF
TGTGCCAGCGGTTGGGTAGCGGGAGTGACCGGGGAGCTGTTTTTT
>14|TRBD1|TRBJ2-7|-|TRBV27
CASSSGGFIYEQYF
TGTGCCAGCAGTTCAGGGGGCTTCATCTACGAGCAGTACTTC
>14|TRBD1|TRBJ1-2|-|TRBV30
CAWTAGTVLGGYTF
TGTGCCTGGACTGCCGGGACAGTACTCGGTGGCTACACCTTC
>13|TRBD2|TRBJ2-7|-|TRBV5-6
CASSGLAPYEQYF
TGTGCCAGCAGCGGACTAGCCCCCTACGAGCAGTACTTC
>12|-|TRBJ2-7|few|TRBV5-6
CASSPGSYEQYF
TGTGCCAGCAGCCCAGGGTCTTACGAGCAGTACTTC
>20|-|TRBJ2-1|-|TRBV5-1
CASSLGLGGTGLTVDNEQFF
TGCGCCAGCAGCTTGGGCTTGGGAGGGACAGGCTTAACAGTGGACAATGAGCAGTTCTTC
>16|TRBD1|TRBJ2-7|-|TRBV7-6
CASSLGTAQGAGEQYF
TGTGCCAGCAGCTTAGGAACGGCCCAGGGGGCTGGCGAGCAGTACTTC
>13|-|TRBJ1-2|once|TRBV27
CASSGTAGRGYTF
TGTGCCAGTTCCGGGACGGCGGGGCGCGGCTACACCTTC
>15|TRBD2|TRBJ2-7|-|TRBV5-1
CASSTRLAGGHEQYF
TGCGCCAGCAGCACCCGACTAGCGGGAGGGCACGAGCAGTACTTC
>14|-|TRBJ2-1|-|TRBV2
CASGGLRSYNEQFF
TGTGCCAGCGGGGGACTTCGATCCTACAATGAGCAGTTCTTC
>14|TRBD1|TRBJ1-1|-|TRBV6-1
CASRGTGPNTEAFF
TGTGCCAGCAGGGGGACAGGGCCCAACACTGAAGCTTTCTTT
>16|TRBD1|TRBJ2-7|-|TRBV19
CASSMGWGQLTYEQYF
TGTGCCAGTAGTATGGGATGGGGACAGCTGACCTACGAGCAGTACTTC
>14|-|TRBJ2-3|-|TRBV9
CASSVMSGTDTQYF
TGTGCCAGCAGCGTAATGTCAGGCACAGATACGCAGTATTTT
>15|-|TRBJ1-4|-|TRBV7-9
CASSSTRQTYEKLFF
TGTGCCAGCAGCTCTACTCGACAGACGTATGAAAAACTGTTTTTT
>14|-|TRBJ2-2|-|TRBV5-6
CASSLTRNTGELFF
TGTGCCAGCAGCTTGACCAGGAACACCGGGGAGCTGTTTTTT
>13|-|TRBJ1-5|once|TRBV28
CASRGGAPQPQHF
TGTGCCAGCAGGGGGGGGGCTCCTCAGCCCCAGCATTTT
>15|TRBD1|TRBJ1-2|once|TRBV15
CATSRGTGLVYGYTF
TGTGCCACCAGCAGAGGGACAGGGCTTGTCTATGGCTACACCTTC
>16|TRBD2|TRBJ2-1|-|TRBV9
CASSVAKLAEYNEQFF
TGTGCCAGCAGCGTAGCTAAACTAGCGGAGTACAATGAGCAGTTCTTC
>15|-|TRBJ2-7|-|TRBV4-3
CASSQEGGTPYEQYF
TGCGCCAGCAGCCAAGAAGGCGGGACCCCCTACGAGCAGTACTTC
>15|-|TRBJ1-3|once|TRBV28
CASSLRRYSGNTIYF
TGTGCCAGCAGTTTAAGGAGGTACTCTGGAAACACCATATATTTT
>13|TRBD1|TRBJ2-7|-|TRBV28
CASSPGQSYEQYF
TGTGCCAGCAGTCCGGGACAGTCCTACGAGCAGTACTTC
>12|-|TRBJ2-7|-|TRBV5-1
CASSFTAYEQYF
TGCGCCAGCAGCTTTACAGCCTACGAGCAGTACTTC
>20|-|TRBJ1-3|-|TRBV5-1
CASSLTPQGGVFGSGNTIYF
TGCGCCAGCAGCTTGACCCCCCAGGGAGGTGTCTTCGGCTCTGGAAACACCATATATTTT
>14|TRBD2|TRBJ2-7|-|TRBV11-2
CASRPDGRIYEQYF
TGTGCCAGCAGACCAGACGGGAGGATCTACGAGCAGTACTTC
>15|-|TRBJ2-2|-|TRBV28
CASREPKTNTGELFF
TGTGCCAGCAGAGAACCAAAGACTAACACCGGGGAGCTGTTTTTT
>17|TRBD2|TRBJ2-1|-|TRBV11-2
CASSPPYAGGLYNEQFF
TGTGCCAGCAGCCCCCCCTACGCGGGAGGGCTTTACAATGAGCAGTTCTTC
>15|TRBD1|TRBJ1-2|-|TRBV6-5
CASSSAAGGEYGYTF
TGTGCCAGCAGTTCTGCCGCAGGGGGCGAGTATGGCTACACCTTC
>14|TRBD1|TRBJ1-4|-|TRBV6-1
CASRLTGANEKLFF
TGTGCCAGCAGACTGACAGGGGCTAATGAAAAACTGTTTTTT
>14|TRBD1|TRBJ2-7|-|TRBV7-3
CASSLWGQGGEQYF
TGTGCCAGCAGCTTATGGGGACAGGGGGGCGAGCAGTACTTC
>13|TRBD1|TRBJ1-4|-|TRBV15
CATSRTGNEKLFF
TGTGCCACCAGCCGGACAGGGAATGAAAAACTGTTTTTT
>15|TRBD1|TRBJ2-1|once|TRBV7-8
CASSPRQGLYNEQFF
TGTGCCAGCAGCCCAAGACAGGGCCTCTACAATGAGCAGTTCTTC
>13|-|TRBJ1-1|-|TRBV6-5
CATSRGRNTEAFF
TGTGCCACCTCCAGAGGGCGGAACACTGAAGCTTTCTTT
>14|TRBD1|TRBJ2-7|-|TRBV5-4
CASSPRDRGDEQYF
TGTGCCAGCAGCCCCCGGGACAGGGGAGACGAGCAGTACTTC
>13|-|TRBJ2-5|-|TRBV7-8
CASSWDSGETQYF
TGTGCCAGCAGCTGGGATAGCGGTGAGACCCAGTACTTC
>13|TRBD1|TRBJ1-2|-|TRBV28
CASSLGRGYGYTF
TGTGCCAGCAGTTTAGGCAGGGGGTACGGCTACACCTTC
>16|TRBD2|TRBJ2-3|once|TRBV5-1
CASSPRTSGGTDTQYF
TGCGCCAGCAGCCCCCGGACTAGCGGGGGCACAGATACGCAGTATTTT
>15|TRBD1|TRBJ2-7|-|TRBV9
CASSPRDSGSYEQYF
TGTGCCAGCAGCCCCCGGGACAGCGGATCCTACGAGCAGTACTTC
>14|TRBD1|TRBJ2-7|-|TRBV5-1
CASTRDRGRDEQYF
TGCGCCAGCACGCGGGACAGGGGGCGGGACGAGCAGTACTTC
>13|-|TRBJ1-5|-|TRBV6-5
CASSSGWGQPQHF
TGTGCCAGCAGCTCAGGGTGGGGTCAGCCCCAGCATTTT
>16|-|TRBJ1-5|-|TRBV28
CASSPSTGNSNQPQHF
TGTGCCAGCAGTCCTTCGACAGGTAATAGCAATCAGCCCCAGCATTTT
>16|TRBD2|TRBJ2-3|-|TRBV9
CASSVGTSGRTDTQYF
TGTGCCAGCAGCGTAGGGACTAGCGGGAGAACGGATACGCAGTATTTT
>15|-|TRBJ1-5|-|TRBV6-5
CASSPEEGSNQPQHF
TGTGCCAGCAGTCCAGAGGAGGGTAGCAATCAGCCCCAGCATTTT
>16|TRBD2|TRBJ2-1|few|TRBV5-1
CASRPGAGSSYNEQFF
TGCGCCAGCAGACCCGGAGCGGGGAGCTCCTACAATGAGCAGTTCTTC
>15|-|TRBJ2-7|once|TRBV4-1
CASSEERGNRYEQYF
TGCGCCAGCAGCGAGGAACGGGGGAACCGGTACGAGCAGTACTTC
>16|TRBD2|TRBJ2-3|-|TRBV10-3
CAISESAGGLTDTQYF
TGTGCCATCAGTGAGTCGGCGGGGGGACTCACAGATACGCAGTATTTT
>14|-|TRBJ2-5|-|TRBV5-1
CASSLGAGQETQYF
TGCGCCAGCAGCTTGGGGGCCGGCCAAGAGACCCAGTACTTC
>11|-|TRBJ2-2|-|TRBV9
CASSFEGELFF
TGTGCCAGCAGCTTTGAGGGGGAGCTGTTTTTT